Sequencing of this T cell receptor (beta chain) was carried out in a study of blood T cell repertoires in COVID-19. Background on the study: Sites across the United States, Italy and Spain contributed samples from acute and convalescent COVID-19. The analysed material was cDNA or gDNA that came from T cells, B-cell-depleted T cells, or PBMCs.

Original data processing: From reference gene primer amplification, estimates of nucleated cell counts were derived. Method: immunoSEQ multiplex PCR; TCRdb's copy keeps in-frame clones and lacks some. That table gives V, J and clone size, and the DNA gave D and trimming. The sample lists 200,000 to 300,000 clones, around 85% seen once, with approximately 8% in the top ten. V was clipped by 0 bases and J by 2 bases; unmatched bases: 2. The CDR3 has 15 residues. Germline V gene sequence: CDR1 WNHNN, CDR2 SYGVQD (reference sequence). This TCR was recovered from a woman of 80 years or more with acute or convalescent COVID-19. Sequenced input: peripheral blood. The rearrangement joins TRBV10-1 to TRBJ2-7; 9 bases are shared with TRBD1. CDR3 DNA: TGCGCCAGCAGTGAGTCGTGGGACAGGGCCTACGAGCAGTACTTC. This encodes CASSESWDRAYEQYF.